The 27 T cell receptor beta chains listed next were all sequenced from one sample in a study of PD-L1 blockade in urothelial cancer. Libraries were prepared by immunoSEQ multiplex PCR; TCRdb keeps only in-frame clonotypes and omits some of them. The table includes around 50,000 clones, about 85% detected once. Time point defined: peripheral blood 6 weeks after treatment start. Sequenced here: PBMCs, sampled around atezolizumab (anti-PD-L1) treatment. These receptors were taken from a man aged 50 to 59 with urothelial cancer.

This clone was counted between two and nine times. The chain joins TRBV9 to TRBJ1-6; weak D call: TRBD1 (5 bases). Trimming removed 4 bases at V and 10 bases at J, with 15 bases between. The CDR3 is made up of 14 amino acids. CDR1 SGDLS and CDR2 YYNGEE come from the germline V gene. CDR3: CASSQTGGGSPLHF. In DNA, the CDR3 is TGTGCCAGCAGCCAAACCGGGGGTGGCTCACCCCTCCACTTT. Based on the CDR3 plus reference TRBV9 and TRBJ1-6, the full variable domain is DSGVTQTPKHLITATGQRVTLRCSPRSGDLSVYWYQQSLDQGLQFLIQYYNGEERAKGNILERFSAQQFPDLHSELNLSSLELGDSALYFCASSQTGGGSPLHFGNGTRLTVT.

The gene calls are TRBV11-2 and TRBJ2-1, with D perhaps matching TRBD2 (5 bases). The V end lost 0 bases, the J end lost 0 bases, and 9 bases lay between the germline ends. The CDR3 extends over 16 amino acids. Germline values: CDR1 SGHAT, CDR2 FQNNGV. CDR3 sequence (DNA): TGTGCCAGCAGCTTAGAGCTGGCGGGCTCCTACAATGAGCAGTTCTTC. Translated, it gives CASSLELAGSYNEQFF.

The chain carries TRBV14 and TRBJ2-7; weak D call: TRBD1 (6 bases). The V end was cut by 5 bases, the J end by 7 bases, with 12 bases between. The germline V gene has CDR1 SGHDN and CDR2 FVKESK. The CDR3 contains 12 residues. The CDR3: CASSRTAHEQYF. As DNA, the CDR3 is TGTGCCAGCAGCAGGACAGCTCATGAGCAGTACTTC.

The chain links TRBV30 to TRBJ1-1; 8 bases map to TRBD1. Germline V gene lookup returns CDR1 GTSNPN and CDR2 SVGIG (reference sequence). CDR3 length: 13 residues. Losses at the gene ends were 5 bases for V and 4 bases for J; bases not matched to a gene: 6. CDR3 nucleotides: TGTGCCTGGGGCAGACAGGGGACCACTGAAGCTTTCTTT. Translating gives CAWGRQGTTEAFF.

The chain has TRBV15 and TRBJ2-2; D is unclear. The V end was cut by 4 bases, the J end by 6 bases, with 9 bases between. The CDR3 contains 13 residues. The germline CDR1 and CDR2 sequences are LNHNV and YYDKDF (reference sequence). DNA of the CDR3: TGTGCCACCAGCATCCGTAGAGCCGGGGAGCTGTTTTTT. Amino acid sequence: CATSIRRAGELFF. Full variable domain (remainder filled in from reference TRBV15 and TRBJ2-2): DAMVIQNPRYQVTQFGKPVTLSCSQTLNHNVMYWYQQKSSQAPKLLFHYYDKDFNNEADTPDNFQSRRPNTSFCFLDIRSPGLGDTAMYLCATSIRRAGELFFGEGSRLTVL.

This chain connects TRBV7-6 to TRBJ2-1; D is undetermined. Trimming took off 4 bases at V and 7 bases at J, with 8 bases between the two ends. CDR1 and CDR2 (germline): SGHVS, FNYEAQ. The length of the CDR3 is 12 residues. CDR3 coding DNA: TGTGCCAGCAGCTCAGCCGGGAATGAGCAGTTCTTC. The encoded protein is CASSSAGNEQFF.

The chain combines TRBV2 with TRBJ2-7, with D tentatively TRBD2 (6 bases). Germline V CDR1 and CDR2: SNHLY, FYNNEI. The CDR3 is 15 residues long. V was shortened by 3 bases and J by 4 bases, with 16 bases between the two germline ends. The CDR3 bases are TGTGCCAGCAGTGAGACAGTCCGGGGGTCATACGAGCAGTACTTC. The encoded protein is CASSETVRGSYEQYF. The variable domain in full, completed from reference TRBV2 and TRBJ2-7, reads EPEVTQTPSHQVTQMGQEVILRCVPISNHLYFYWYRQILGQKVEFLVSFYNNEISEKSEIFDDQFSVERPDGSNFTLKIRSTKLEDSAMYFCASSETVRGSYEQYFGPGTRLTVT.

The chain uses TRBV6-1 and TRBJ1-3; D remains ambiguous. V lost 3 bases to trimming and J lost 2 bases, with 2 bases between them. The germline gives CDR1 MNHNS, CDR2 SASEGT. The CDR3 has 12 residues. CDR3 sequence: CASSDTGNTIYF. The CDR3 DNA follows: TGTGCCAGCAGTGATACTGGAAACACCATATATTTT.

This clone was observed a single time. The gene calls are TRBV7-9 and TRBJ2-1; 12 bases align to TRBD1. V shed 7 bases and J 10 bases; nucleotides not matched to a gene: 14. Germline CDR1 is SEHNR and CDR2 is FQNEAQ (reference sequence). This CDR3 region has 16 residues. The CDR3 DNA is TGTGCCAGCACCCAGATCTCGGGACAGGGGGCAGGAGAGCAGTTCTTC. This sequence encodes CASTQISGQGAGEQFF. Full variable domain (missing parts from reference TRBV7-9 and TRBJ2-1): DTGVSQNPRHKITKRGQNVTFRCDPISEHNRLYWYRQTLGQGPEFLTYFQNEAQLEKSRLLSDRFSAERPKGSFSTLEIQRTEQGDSAMYLCASTQISGQGAGEQFFGPGTRLTVL.

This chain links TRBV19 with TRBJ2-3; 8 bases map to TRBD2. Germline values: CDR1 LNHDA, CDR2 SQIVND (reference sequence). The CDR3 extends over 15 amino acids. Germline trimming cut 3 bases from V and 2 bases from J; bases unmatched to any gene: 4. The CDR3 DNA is TGTGCCAGTAGTATCCGGACTAGCATCACAGATACGCAGTATTTT. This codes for CASSIRTSITDTQYF.

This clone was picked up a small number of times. This CDR3 is CASSPGGGRQPQHF. The CDR3 nucleotides read TGTGCCAGCAGTCCTGGGGGGGGACGGCAGCCCCAGCATTTT. V and J are TRBV6-1 and TRBJ1-5, with a weak D call TRBD1 (5 bases). The CDR3 covers 14 residues. The ends were cut back, 5 bases at V and 7 bases at J, with 15 bases in the middle. Germline CDR1 MNHNS, CDR2 SASEGT.

The CDR3 protein is CASTAISPYAYEQYF. CDR3 nucleotides: TGTGCCAGCACCGCAATTTCCCCCTACGCCTACGAGCAGTACTTC. This chain uses TRBV28 with TRBJ2-7; D is undetermined. Trimming took 7 bases from V and 2 from J, leaving 18 bases between them. The CDR3 is made up of 15 amino acids. CDR1 and CDR2 from the germline V gene are MDHEN and SYDVKM.

CDR3 sequence reads: CASSEGLVSSGANVLTF. The CDR3 DNA sequence: TGTGCCAGCAGCGAGGGACTAGTCTCCTCTGGGGCCAACGTCCTGACTTTC. This chain links TRBV13 with TRBJ2-6; 8 nucleotides agree with TRBD2. Germline V CDR1 and CDR2: PRHDT, FYEKMQ (reference sequence). The CDR3 sequence is 17 residues long. Unmatched junction bases numbered 6, after V lost 5 bases and J lost 0 bases.

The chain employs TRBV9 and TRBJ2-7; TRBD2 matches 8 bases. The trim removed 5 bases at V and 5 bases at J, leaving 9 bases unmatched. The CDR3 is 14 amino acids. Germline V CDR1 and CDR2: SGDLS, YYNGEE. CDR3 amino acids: CASSKSGSTDEQYF. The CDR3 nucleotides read TGTGCCAGCAGTAAGAGCGGGAGTACGGACGAGCAGTACTTC.

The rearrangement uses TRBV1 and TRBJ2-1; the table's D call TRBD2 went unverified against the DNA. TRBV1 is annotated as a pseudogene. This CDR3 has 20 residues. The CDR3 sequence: CTSSQDKGLAGPSSYNEQFF. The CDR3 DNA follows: TGCACCAGCAGCCAGGATAAGGGACTAGCGGGCCCGAGCTCCTACAATGAGCAGTTCTTC.

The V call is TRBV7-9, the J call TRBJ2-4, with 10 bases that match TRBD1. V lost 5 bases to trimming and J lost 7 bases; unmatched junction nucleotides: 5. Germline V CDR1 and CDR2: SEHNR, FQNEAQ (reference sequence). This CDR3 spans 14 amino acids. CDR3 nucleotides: TGTGCCAGCAGCCGGGGACAGGGGAAGAACATTCAGTACTTC. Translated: CASSRGQGKNIQYF.

The CDR3 reads CASSPRTDLNTEAFF. CDR3 in DNA: TGTGCCAGCAGCCCGCGGACAGACTTGAACACTGAAGCTTTCTTT. The chain has TRBV7-9 and TRBJ1-1, with a possible D match to TRBD1 (6 bases). This CDR3 is 15 amino acids long. Trimming removed 5 bases from V and 0 bases from J, with 13 bases in between. The V gene's germline CDR1 is SEHNR and CDR2 FQNEAQ (reference sequence). Combining the CDR3 with reference TRBV7-9 and TRBJ1-1 gives the whole variable domain DTGVSQNPRHKITKRGQNVTFRCDPISEHNRLYWYRQTLGQGPEFLTYFQNEAQLEKSRLLSDRFSAERPKGSFSTLEIQRTEQGDSAMYLCASSPRTDLNTEAFFGQGTRLTVV.

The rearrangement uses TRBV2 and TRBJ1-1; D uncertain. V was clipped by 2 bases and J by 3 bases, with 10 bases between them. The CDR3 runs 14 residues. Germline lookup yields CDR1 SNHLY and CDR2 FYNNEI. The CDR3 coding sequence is TGTGCCAGCAGTGAACAGACTACCTACACTGAAGCTTTCTTT. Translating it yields CASSEQTTYTEAFF. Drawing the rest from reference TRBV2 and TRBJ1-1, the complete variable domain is EPEVTQTPSHQVTQMGQEVILRCVPISNHLYFYWYRQILGQKVEFLVSFYNNEISEKSEIFDDQFSVERPDGSNFTLKIRSTKLEDSAMYFCASSEQTTYTEAFFGQGTRLTVV.

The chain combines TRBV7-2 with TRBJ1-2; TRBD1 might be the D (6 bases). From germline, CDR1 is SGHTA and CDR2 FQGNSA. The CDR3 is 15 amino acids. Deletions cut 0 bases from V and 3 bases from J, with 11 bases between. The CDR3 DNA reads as TGTGCCAGCAGCTTAGCGTTCAACAGGGACTATGGCTACACCTTC. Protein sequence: CASSLAFNRDYGYTF.

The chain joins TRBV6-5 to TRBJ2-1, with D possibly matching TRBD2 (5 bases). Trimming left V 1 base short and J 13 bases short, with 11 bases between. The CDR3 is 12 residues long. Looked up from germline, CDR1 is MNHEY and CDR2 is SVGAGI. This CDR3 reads CASSYYNGNQFF. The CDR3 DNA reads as TGTGCCAGCAGTTACTACAACGGGAACCAGTTCTTC.

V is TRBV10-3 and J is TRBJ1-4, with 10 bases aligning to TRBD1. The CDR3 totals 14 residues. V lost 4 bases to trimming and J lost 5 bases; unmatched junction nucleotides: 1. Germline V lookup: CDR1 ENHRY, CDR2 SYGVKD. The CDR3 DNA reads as TGTGCCATCAGTGGGGGACAGGGGAATGAAAAACTGTTTTTT. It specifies CAISGGQGNEKLFF.

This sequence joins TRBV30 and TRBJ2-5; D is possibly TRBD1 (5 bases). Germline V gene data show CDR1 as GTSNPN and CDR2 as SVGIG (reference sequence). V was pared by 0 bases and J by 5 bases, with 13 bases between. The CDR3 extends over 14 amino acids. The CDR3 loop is CAWSVQQAWETQYF. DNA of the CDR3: TGTGCCTGGAGTGTACAACAGGCGTGGGAGACCCAGTACTTC.

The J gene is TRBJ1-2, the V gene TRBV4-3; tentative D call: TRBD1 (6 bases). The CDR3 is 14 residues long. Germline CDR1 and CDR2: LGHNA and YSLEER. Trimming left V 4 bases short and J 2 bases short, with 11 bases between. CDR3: CASSPDRLNYGYTF. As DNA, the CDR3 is TGCGCCAGCAGCCCCGACAGGCTAAACTATGGCTACACCTTC.

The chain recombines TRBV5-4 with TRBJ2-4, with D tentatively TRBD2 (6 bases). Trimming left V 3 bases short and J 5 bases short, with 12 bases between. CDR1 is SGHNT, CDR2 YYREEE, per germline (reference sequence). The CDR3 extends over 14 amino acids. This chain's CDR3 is CASSSAGSQNIQYF. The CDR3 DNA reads TGTGCCAGCAGCTCAGCCGGGAGTCAAAACATTCAGTACTTC.

CDR3: CATSKRTSGTVTGELFF. CDR3 coding DNA: TGTGCCACCAGCAAAAGGACTAGCGGGACCGTCACCGGGGAGCTGTTTTTT. This chain joins TRBV15 and TRBJ2-2; 12 nucleotides match TRBD2. Germline CDR1 reads LNHNV; CDR2 reads YYDKDF (reference sequence). CDR3 length: 17 residues. Trimming at V came to 4 bases and at J to 4 bases, leaving 7 bases not matched to a gene.

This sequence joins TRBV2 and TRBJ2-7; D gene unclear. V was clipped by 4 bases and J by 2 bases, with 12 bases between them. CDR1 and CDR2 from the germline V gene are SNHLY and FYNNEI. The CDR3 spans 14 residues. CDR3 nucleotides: TGTGCCAGCAGTGTTTTACAACAACCCTACGAGCAGTACTTC. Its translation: CASSVLQQPYEQYF.

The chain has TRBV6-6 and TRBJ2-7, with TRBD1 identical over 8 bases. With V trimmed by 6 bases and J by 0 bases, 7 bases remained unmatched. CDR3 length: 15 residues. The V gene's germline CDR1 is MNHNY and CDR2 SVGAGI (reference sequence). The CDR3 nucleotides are TGTGCCAGCAGAGCCGGACAGGGAAGCTCCTACGAGCAGTACTTC. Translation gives CASRAGQGSSYEQYF.